Listed below are T cell receptor beta chains from one sample, sequenced in a study of blood T cell repertoires in COVID-19. Sequencing used immunoSEQ multiplex PCR; TCRdb keeps in-frame clones, though not all of them. This table holds approximately 170,000 clones, around 80% found once. Sequencing input: PBMCs or T cells enriched from blood (not recorded which). Every receptor here comes from a woman in her forties or fifties who had recovered from COVID-19. CDR3s include the opening cysteine and the closing phenylalanine or tryptophan. A D gene is named only where the DNA matches it firmly. The listing skips clone size in some rows; elsewhere it reads once, few, many or a size class.

TRBV19	-	-	TRBJ2-7	TGTGCCAGTAGTCTGAGGGACGAGCAGTACTTC	CASSLRDEQYF
TRBV7-2	TRBD1	-	TRBJ1-2	TGTGCCAGCAGCTTAGCCCAGGGGGCAGCCTATGGCTACACCTTC	CASSLAQGAAYGYTF
TRBV6-2/TRBV6-3	-	-	TRBJ2-2	TGTGCCAGCAGTTCCCCAAGGGGTTACGCTCGTCTTACCGGGGAGCTGTTTTTT	CASSSPRGYARLTGELFF
TRBV5-1	-	-	TRBJ1-2	TGCGCCAGCAGCAACAGCTCCGGCAGGGCCTATGGCTACACCTTC	CASSNSSGRAYGYTF
TRBV29-1	TRBD1	-	TRBJ1-2	TGCAGCGTTGAAGATGTTCCAGGACAGGTATTTGCGGGCGGCTACACCTTC	CSVEDVPGQVFAGGYTF
TRBV29-1	-	-	TRBJ2-7	TGCAGCATAAACGGACATTCTGGTACCTACGAGCAGTACTTC	CSINGHSGTYEQYF
TRBV7-2	-	once	TRBJ2-1	TGTGCCAGCAGCCCTGTGAGCGACAATGAGCAGTTCTTC	CASSPVSDNEQFF
TRBV14	-	few	TRBJ1-5	TGTGCCAGCAGCCAAGGGGGGGGCAATCAGCCCCAGCATTTT	CASSQGGGNQPQHF
TRBV25-1	-	-	TRBJ2-2	TGTGCCAGCAGTGCGATACGGGGGGGGGAGCTGTTTTTT	CASSAIRGGELFF
TRBV5-5	-	-	TRBJ1-4	TGTGCCAGCAGCTTGGGTCAGACAAGCGAAAAACTGTTTTTT	CASSLGQTSEKLFF
TRBV7-2	-	-	TRBJ2-7	TGTGCCAGCAGCTTAGGTGTAAAGCCGAACGAGCAGTACTTC	CASSLGVKPNEQYF
TRBV12-3/TRBV12-4	-	once	TRBJ1-6	TGTGCCAGCAGCCGGGACTTCGTTTCACCCCTCCACTTT	CASSRDFVSPLHF
TRBV19	-	once	TRBJ2-2	TGTGCCAGTATATTGGGAGGTAACACCGGGGAGCTGTTTTTT	CASILGGNTGELFF
TRBV27	-	-	TRBJ2-4	TGTGCCAGCAGTTTATTCGGCCCACAGTCATCGGTCGCCAAAAACATTCAGTACTTC	CASSLFGPQSSVAKNIQYF
TRBV7-2	TRBD2	-	TRBJ2-1	TGTGCCAGCAGCCCCACTAGCGTAAGACCCTACAATGAGCAGTTCTTC	CASSPTSVRPYNEQFF
TRBV7-2	-	-	TRBJ2-3	TGTGCCAGCAGCTTGGGATTACAGGGTTTTGGCACAGATACGCAGTATTTT	CASSLGLQGFGTDTQYF
TRBV2	-	-	TRBJ2-1	TGTGCCAGCAGTGAACAGTACAATGAGCAGTTCTTC	CASSEQYNEQFF
TRBV18	-	-	TRBJ2-7	TGTGCCAGCTCACCACCGGGCACCGCTACCTTCGAGCAGTACTTC	CASSPPGTATFEQYF
TRBV2	-	-	TRBJ2-6	TGTGCCAGCAGTGAGGTCGAAGTTTGGGCTAAGCCCGCTTCGGGGGCCAACGTCCTGACTTTC	CASSEVEVWAKPASGANVLTF
TRBV15	-	-	TRBJ2-7	TGTGCCACCAGCAGAGATCCCGGGTTAGATTCCGAGCAGTACTTC	CATSRDPGLDSEQYF
TRBV19	-	-	TRBJ1-2	TGTGCCAGTAGTTCGGGGGGGACCGGCTACACCTTC	CASSSGGTGYTF
TRBV7-8	TRBD1	-	TRBJ2-7	TGTGCCAGCAGCCCCGGACAGGCCAAGCAGTACTTC	CASSPGQAKQYF
TRBV9	-	-	TRBJ2-3	-	CASSVVGGGSF
TRBV5-4	-	-	TRBJ2-2	TGTGCCAGCAGCGCCGGGGAGTCGAACACCGGGGAGCTGTTTTTT	CASSAGESNTGELFF
TRBV5-4	-	-	TRBJ2-2	TGTGCCAGCAGCCCCGGGGGACCCGGGGAGCTGTTTTTT	CASSPGGPGELFF
TRBV7-2	TRBD1	-	TRBJ1-6	TGTGCCAGCAGCCCCCGAGGACAGGGGAATTCACCCCTCCACTTT	CASSPRGQGNSPLHF
TRBV4-1	-	-	TRBJ2-7	TGCGCCAGCAGCCAAGAATGGAGGGGATTCTACGAGCAGTACTTC	CASSQEWRGFYEQYF
TRBV12-3/TRBV12-4	-	-	TRBJ1-6	TGTGCCAGCAGCCTACTAAATTCACCCCTCCACTTT	CASSLLNSPLHF